Given below is one T cell receptor (beta chain) in context. This table comes from immunoSEQ multiplex PCR, and its TCRdb copy is limited to in-frame clones, with some not included. The sample includes around 60,000 clones, under 95% of them seen just once. This CDR3 contains 17 residues. From germline, CDR1 is KGHSH and CDR2 LQKENI. V was cut by 3 bases and J by 0 bases, with 15 bases left in between. This sample is part of a study of OX40 agonist ivuxolimab in advanced cancers. The clonotype comes from an adult with an advanced solid tumor such as melanoma, head and neck, liver or kidney cancer. V usage is TRBV18 and J usage is TRBJ1-3; TRBD1 might be the D (5 bases). This material consisted of CD4+ or CD8+ T cells sorted from blood, taken in a trial of the OX40 agonist ivuxolimab. The CDR3 nucleotides read TGTGCCAGCTCACCCCTAGAGGGGCGAACCTCTGGAAACACCATATATTTT. Amino acid sequence: CASSPLEGRTSGNTIYF.